The source of this TCR beta chain is a study of draining lymph node invasion in breast cancer (dated by TCRdb to about 2020). Some background on the complete study: Nodal metastasis was diagnosed by histology and cytokeratin immunohistochemistry, and confirmation was obtained by EpCAM/CD45 flow cytometry. In a separate targeted assay, bulk TCR-beta CDR3 sequencing compared sorted memory regulatory T cells and memory conventional CD4 T cells across breast cancer tissues. Matched non-invaded and tumor-invaded tumor-draining lymph nodes plus the primary tumor were contributed by each patient, with both Treg and Tconv subsets profiled. Lymph nodes from several patients were covered by the separate targeted TCR sequencing, and for three of those patients the primary tumors were sequenced as well. On the study overall, not on this receptor specifically: TCRs shared between Treg and Tconv subsets were regarded as suggestive, but not proof, of a common clonal origin. In the targeted TCR-seq data, Tregs appeared more clonally expanded than Tconvs in all tissues, and both subsets were less diverse in tumor than lymph nodes. Roughly 12-25% of Treg TCRs were shared with Tconvs per tissue, interpreted as suggesting peripheral Treg induction. Tracking of the top-100 tumor clones could be carried out in just a couple of patients. The data could not determine whether Treg conversion took place in a particular organ or whether converted Tregs recirculated between nodes and tumor. Detection of some of the top 100 tumor clones in both invaded and non-invaded nodes suggests recirculation between tumor and draining nodes.

V is clipped by 2 bases and J by 6 bases, and the sequence between their germline boundaries is 14 bases long. In the germline V gene, CDR1 corresponds to SNHLY and CDR2 to FYNNEI. The CDR3 contains 14 residues, cysteine and phenylalanine counted. Only the CDR3 portion is preserved as DNA: 42 bases, with reading frame beginning at the first base. For memory regulatory T cells, the sort was based on CD4+ CD45RA- CD25high cells. Whether a tumor-draining lymph node counted as invaded or non-invaded depended on the presence or absence of metastatic tumor cells. T cells were pre-enriched with a Miltenyi Pan T Cell isolation kit before staining and sorting. Immunohistochemistry for estrogen receptor, progesterone receptor, HER2 and Ki-67 was used to characterize the primary tumors. Fresh surgical tissue was processed within a few hours after surgery by cutting into small fragments. Tissue fragments were enzymatically digested with Liberase TL plus DNase for about 20 minutes and were then filtered through a 40-micrometer strainer. Sorting used a BD FACS Aria II with roughly 96-99% purity, after DAPI live/dead staining. The sorted cells were lysed in TCL buffer, and a Norgen Single Cell RNA purification kit, including DNase treatment, was used to purify the RNA.

Libraries were built with bulk RNA-seq. The instrument was an Illumina HiSeq 2500. Per the original workflow: In the separate targeted TCR-seq dataset, CDR3 sequences were extracted from raw reads and quantified using MiXCR version 2.1.5 with default parameters. TCR-beta clones in the separate targeted TCR-seq dataset were defined according to the combination of V gene, J gene and CDR3 sequence. For the separate targeted TCR-seq dataset, clones with fewer than three counts were filtered out, after which only the 90% most strongly expressed clones in each sample were kept. In the separate targeted TCR-seq dataset, Treg-Tconv overlap was calculated per tissue as the number of shared clones divided by the total number of Treg clones, multiplied by 100. TCRdb reanalyzed the raw reads on its own, using fastp at Q25 for trimming and MiXCR for clone calling, and kept in-frame beta chains. Duplicate CDR3 protein sequences are folded into a single record with the most common DNA and genes. None of the V and J calls come from the authors' own analysis; TCRdb made them. The sample yields about 3,100 distinct CDR3 sequences; about half were counted once. The ten top clones hold around 3.6% of the sample.

This clonotype was recorded a few times. Which antigen it targets is not known. It has no much larger one-base neighbor in the sample; base qualities were not kept. The rearrangement combines TRBV2 with TRBJ2-7; the best D guess is TRBD1, with 5 bases matching. Sequenced input: sorted memory Tregs from a lymph node. The sample's cell subset or site label, in plain terms: CD45RA-negative sorted CD4+ T cells (memory Tconv or effector/memory Treg). The source of this sequence is a female donor with luminal breast cancer. The CDR3 is CASSEIWGSGEQYF. The bases read TGTGCCAGCAGTGAAATCTGGGGCTCGGGCGAGCAGTACTTC.